Listed below are T cell receptor beta chains from one sample, sequenced in a study of blood T cell repertoires in COVID-19. Method: immunoSEQ multiplex PCR; TCRdb's copy keeps in-frame clones and lacks some. This table has roughly 81,000 clones, roughly 89% appearing once. Sequenced input: peripheral blood. The receptor set was obtained from a woman between 50 and 59 years old in a cohort sampled during active COVID-19. The CDR3 runs from the conserved cysteine through the conserved F or W. D genes are given only for firm matches. Size is omitted from some rows. Given values are once, few, many or a class for expanded clones.

clone_size d_call j_call v_call cdr3_nt cdr3_aa
NA NA TRBJ1-6 TRBV14 TGTGCCAGCAGCCTTTACAGCTATTCACCCCTCCACTTT CASSLYSYSPLHF
NA TRBD1 TRBJ1-5 TRBV5-1 TGCGCCAGCAGCTTGGGACAGGGGTCGGCCCAGCATTTT CASSLGQGSAQHF
NA NA TRBJ2-3 TRBV28 TGTGCCAGCACTTCGGGACAATGGACAGATACGCAGTATTTT CASTSGQWTDTQYF
NA NA TRBJ2-7 TRBV15 TGTGCCACCAGTTCACAGCGGACGGGCTACGAGCAGTACTTC CATSSQRTGYEQYF
NA NA TRBJ1-3 TRBV19 TGTGCCAGTAGACAAACAGGGTACTCTGGAAACACCATATATTTT CASRQTGYSGNTIYF
NA TRBD1 TRBJ2-2 TRBV3-1/TRBV3-2 TGTGCCAGCACCCTATCGGGACAGGGGGCAACCGGGGAGCTGTTTTTT CASTLSGQGATGELFF
once NA TRBJ1-1 TRBV12-3/TRBV12-4 TGTGCCAGCAGTTTGGGACTCCCCGATGGGGCTTTCTTT CASSLGLPDGAFF
NA NA TRBJ1-1 TRBV9 TGTGCCAGCAGCGTAGCTCCGGGGATGAACACTGAAGCTTTCTTT CASSVAPGMNTEAFF
NA TRBD1 TRBJ1-5 TRBV28 TGTGCCAGCAGGCGACAGGGCGAAGGGCCCCAGCATTTT CASRRQGEGPQHF
NA TRBD1 TRBJ1-6 TRBV27 TGTGCCAGCAGCGCTGACCCACGCCTCAACACCGGGACAGGAACAAATTCACCCCTCCACTTT CASSADPRLNTGTGTNSPLHF
NA NA TRBJ2-7 TRBV5-5 TGTGCCAGCAGCTTGTATCTGGCGGGCGAGCAGTACTTC CASSLYLAGEQYF
NA TRBD1 TRBJ1-2 TRBV13 TGTGCCAGCAGCTTAGGCGCGACAGGGGTTTATGGCTACACCTTC CASSLGATGVYGYTF
NA NA TRBJ1-5 TRBV2 TGTGCCAGCGCCGAGTTCAATCAGCCCCAGCATTTT CASAEFNQPQHF
NA TRBD2 TRBJ2-2 TRBV19 TGTGCCAGTAGACCGCGGGGGAGCAACACCGGGGAGCTGTTTTTT CASRPRGSNTGELFF
NA TRBD1 TRBJ1-3 TRBV28 TGTGCCAGCAGCTCCAGGGGGATTACTGGAAACACCATATATTTT CASSSRGITGNTIYF
NA TRBD2 TRBJ2-1 TRBV11-1 TGTGCCAGCAGCTTGAATAGCGGGAGGGATGAGCAGTTCTTC CASSLNSGRDEQFF
once NA TRBJ1-4 TRBV4-1 TGCGCCAGCAGCCAAGCCGGGACACTGGGTGAAAAACTGTTTTTT CASSQAGTLGEKLFF
NA TRBD2 TRBJ2-7 TRBV5-1 TGCGCCAGCAGCCTCGGGACTAGCGGGTACGAGCAGTACTTC CASSLGTSGYEQYF
NA NA TRBJ2-5 TRBV28 TGTGCCAGCAGTTTGGGTCTCCGGGGGTTCGCTGGGGAGACCCAGTACTTC CASSLGLRGFAGETQYF
NA TRBD1 TRBJ1-3 TRBV6-5 TGTGCCAGCAGTTACGCCCGACAGGGCTACACCATATATTTT CASSYARQGYTIYF
NA TRBD1 TRBJ1-2 TRBV7-9 TGTGCCAGCAGCGGACAGGAGAACTATGGCTACACCTTC CASSGQENYGYTF
NA TRBD2 TRBJ2-1 TRBV7-9 TGTGCCAGCAGCGTACCGGGACTAGCGGCTAGTGTGAATGAGCAGTTCTTC CASSVPGLAASVNEQFF
NA NA TRBJ1-4 TRBV5-1 TGCGCCAGCAGCTCGGGGGGCAGCCCTAATGAAAAACTGTTTTTT CASSSGGSPNEKLFF
NA NA TRBJ1-2 TRBV5-1 TGCGCCAGCAGCCCCTGGACACAGTCAGATGGCTACACCTTC CASSPWTQSDGYTF
NA NA TRBJ1-6 TRBV21-1 TGTGCCAGCAGCAAAGTCAGGGCCCGTGAACCCCTCCACTTT CASSKVRAREPLHF
NA NA TRBJ1-1 TRBV5-6 TGTGCCAGCAGCTTTTACCTCGAAGGAGCTGAAGCTTTCTTT CASSFYLEGAEAFF
NA NA TRBJ1-2 TRBV1 TGCACCAGCAGCCAAGATAGCGGGCCCCGACACTTCTATGGCTACACCTTC CTSSQDSGPRHFYGYTF
NA TRBD2 TRBJ2-3 TRBV6-4 TGTGCCAGCAGTGACGGCGGGGGGGCCACAGATACGCAGTATTTT CASSDGGGATDTQYF
NA NA TRBJ2-5 TRBV19 TGTGCCAGTAGTCGCAGGGAAGGGGAGACCCAGTACTTC CASSRREGETQYF
NA NA TRBJ2-5 TRBV29-1 TGCAGCGTCCTCCCCCTAGGCCGCGAGACCCAGTACTTC CSVLPLGRETQYF
NA TRBD1 TRBJ2-7 TRBV7-9 TGTGCCAGCAGCGGCAAGCCGGGACAGGTAAATTCCTACGAGCAGTACTTC CASSGKPGQVNSYEQYF
NA TRBD1 TRBJ1-2 TRBV19 TGTGCCAGTAGGGGGACAGGGCACCTCTATGGCTACACCTTC CASRGTGHLYGYTF
few NA TRBJ1-5 TRBV4-1 TGCGCCAGCAGCCAAGAGGGAGGGACGAATAATCAGCCCCAGCATTTT CASSQEGGTNNQPQHF
NA NA TRBJ1-5 TRBV30 TGTGCCTGGAGTGTAGGTGGAGGGCAGCCCCAGCATTTT CAWSVGGGQPQHF
NA NA TRBJ1-2 TRBV28 TGTGCCAGCAGTTTAGCCAGGGCTGGCTACACCTTC CASSLARAGYTF
NA TRBD1 TRBJ2-7 TRBV7-8 TGTGCCAGCAGCCGAACCCGGGACAGGGGGCGCCTCTCCTACGAGCAGTACTTC CASSRTRDRGRLSYEQYF
NA NA TRBJ1-6 TRBV6-6 TGTGCCAGCAGTTACTCCAGTTCACCCCTCCACTTT CASSYSSSPLHF
NA TRBD2 TRBJ2-7 TRBV6-1 TGTGCCAGCAGTGGAACGGGGGGTCATACGTCCTACGAGCAGTACTTC CASSGTGGHTSYEQYF
NA TRBD1 TRBJ2-7 TRBV6-5 TGTGCCAGCAGTTATCTGGGACAGGGTTACGAGCAGTACTTC CASSYLGQGYEQYF
NA TRBD1 TRBJ2-7 TRBV5-1 TGCGCCAGCAGCTTCAACAGGGGAATCTCCTACGAGCAGTACTTC CASSFNRGISYEQYF
once NA TRBJ2-1 TRBV5-1 TGCGCCAGCAGCCACGGGGTCAATGAGCAGTTCTTC CASSHGVNEQFF
NA TRBD1 TRBJ1-4 TRBV19 TGTGCCAGTAGCGATCCGGGACAGGGAAAGGAAAAACTGTTTTTT CASSDPGQGKEKLFF
NA TRBD2 TRBJ2-3 TRBV10-3 TGTGCCATCAGTTGGACTAGCGGGGGAAGCACATATACGCAGTATTTT CAISWTSGGSTYTQYF
NA TRBD1 TRBJ2-1 TRBV5-1 TGCGCCAGCAGCTTGGATGTGACAGGGAAGTTCTTC CASSLDVTGKFF
NA TRBD1 TRBJ1-4 TRBV5-1 TGCGCCAGCAGCACTACAGGGGTGGGTGGAACTAATGAAAAACTGTTTTTT CASSTTGVGGTNEKLFF
NA NA TRBJ1-1 TRBV3-1/TRBV3-2 TGTGCCAGCAGCCCTCGACAGGTTGGTGAAGCTTTCTTT CASSPRQVGEAFF
NA NA TRBJ2-3 TRBV28 TGTGCCAGCAGTTTAGGCAGTCGGGGCACAGATACGCAGTATTTT CASSLGSRGTDTQYF
NA TRBD1 TRBJ1-5 TRBV2 TGTGCCAGCAGTGGGGACAGGGGGCCGGGGCAGCCCCAGCATTTT CASSGDRGPGQPQHF
NA NA TRBJ1-2 TRBV19 TGTGCCAGTAGTAACGGACATGACGCCTATGGCTACACCTTC CASSNGHDAYGYTF
NA TRBD1 TRBJ1-5 TRBV18 TGTGCCAGCTCACCTCCCGGACAGGGTGGTCAGCCCCAGCATTTT CASSPPGQGGQPQHF
NA TRBD2 TRBJ2-2 TRBV19 TGTGCCAGTAGAGGGAGGGGAACCGGGGAGCTGTTTTTT CASRGRGTGELFF
NA TRBD1 TRBJ2-2 TRBV5-1 TGCGCCAGCAGCTCCAGACAGGGAAGAGGTCTACGAACCGGGGAGCTGTTTTTT CASSSRQGRGLRTGELFF
NA NA TRBJ2-5 TRBV6-5 TGTGCCAGCAGTTACTCGGCAGGTCAAGAGACCCAGTACTTC CASSYSAGQETQYF
NA NA TRBJ2-7 TRBV11-1 TGTGCCAGCAGCTTTAGCCCCTACGAGCAGTACTTC CASSFSPYEQYF
NA NA TRBJ2-3 TRBV11-2 TGTGCCAGCAGGAGTAGTGTCGGGGTTCTGGGCACAGATACGCAGTATTTT CASRSSVGVLGTDTQYF
NA NA TRBJ2-1 TRBV28 TGTGCCAGCAGTTTGTCTCTATCCTACAATGAGCAGTTCTTC CASSLSLSYNEQFF
NA NA TRBJ1-2 TRBV4-1 TGCGCCAGCAGCCAAGATCTTCGGGTTGGTAACTATGGCTACACCTTC CASSQDLRVGNYGYTF
NA NA TRBJ1-5 TRBV19 TGTGCCAGTAGTCCCCGCAGGTTTGGCCTCAGCAATCAGCCCCAGCATTTT CASSPRRFGLSNQPQHF
NA TRBD1 TRBJ2-7 TRBV6-2/TRBV6-3 TGTGCCAGCAGTCACAGGGGGCGCTTGTACGAGCAGTACTTC CASSHRGRLYEQYF